A single sample is the source of the 17 T cell receptor beta chains below, sequenced in a study of cytomegalovirus exposure and HLA in healthy donors. PCR was performed using 60 Vbeta and 13 Jbeta primers. The method was immunoSEQ multiplex PCR; TCRdb's version includes in-frame clones alone and lacks a portion of them. The sample holds approximately 150,000 clones, approximately 82% seen once. The sequenced sample was PBMCs. These TCRs come from a woman in her thirties or forties in good health and CMV-seronegative.

This chain links TRBV29-1 with TRBJ2-1; 8 bases agree with TRBD2. Trimming at V came to 2 bases and at J to 7 bases, leaving 16 bases not matched to a gene. The CDR3 covers 17 residues. Germline CDR1 is SQVTM and CDR2 is ANQGSEA. The CDR3 bases are TGCAGCGTTGAAAATCGGATTAGCGGGACCGCTCCGAATGAGCAGTTCTTC. It encodes CSVENRISGTAPNEQFF.

The chain employs TRBV6-5 and TRBJ1-5; tentative D call: TRBD1 (5 bases). This CDR3 comprises 14 residues. Trimming took off 5 bases at V and 4 bases at J, with 12 bases between the two ends. Germline V lookup: CDR1 MNHEY, CDR2 SVGAGI. The CDR3 spells CASSDPGRNQPQHF. For the CDR3, the DNA is TGTGCCAGCAGTGATCCAGGGCGTAATCAGCCCCAGCATTTT.

This chain links TRBV25-1 with TRBJ2-1, with 9 positions matching TRBD2. This CDR3 spans 15 amino acids. Germline trimming cut 6 bases from V and 8 bases from J; bases unmatched to any gene: 11. Germline V CDR1 and CDR2: MGHDK, SYGVNS. The CDR3 loop reads CASRPNWVAGDEQFF. In DNA form, the CDR3 reads TGTGCCAGCAGACCGAATTGGGTAGCGGGAGATGAGCAGTTCTTC.

This clone was observed a handful of times. The chain recombines TRBV2 with TRBJ2-2; 10 bases line up with TRBD1. Per germline, CDR1 SNHLY and CDR2 FYNNEI. The CDR3 consists of 16 residues. The V segment lost 6 bases and the J segment 3 bases; nucleotides outside the gene matches: 7. The CDR3 bases are TGTGCCAGCAGCGAGGGACAGGGGTCGTACACCGGGGAGCTGTTTTTT. This translates into CASSEGQGSYTGELFF.

The chain employs TRBV19 and TRBJ2-3, with 9 bases aligning to TRBD1. The CDR3 runs 14 residues. Trimming cost V 7 bases and J 5 bases; bases outside gene matches: 7. CDR1 and CDR2 (germline): LNHDA, SQIVND (reference sequence). In DNA, the CDR3 is TGTGCCAGTAAGGACAGGGGTGTCAGAGATACGCAGTATTTT. This sequence encodes CASKDRGVRDTQYF.

The chain is built from TRBV5-5 and TRBJ2-7; D is unresolved. Germline CDR1 reads SGHKS; CDR2 reads YYEKEE (reference sequence). CDR3 length equals 12 residues. Deletions cut 0 bases from V and 6 bases from J, with 7 bases between. Here the CDR3 DNA reads TGTGCCAGCAGCTTGGTCTCTCTCGAGCAGTACTTC. Translated: CASSLVSLEQYF.

V is TRBV4-3 and J is TRBJ2-7; TRBD2 is a possible D gene (6 bases). This CDR3 contains 15 residues. CDR1 and CDR2 (germline): LGHNA, YSLEER. Between the trimmed V and J ends, which lost 0 bases and 2 bases, there was a span of 11 bases. The CDR3 nucleotides are TGCGCCAGCAGCCAAGATCTGGGACTCCCCTACGAGCAGTACTTC. Its protein product is CASSQDLGLPYEQYF.

V is TRBV4-2 and J is TRBJ2-7; D is unclear. The CDR3 has 16 residues. Looked up from germline, CDR1 is LGHNA and CDR2 is YNFKEQ. V gave up 0 bases and J gave up 0 bases, with 12 bases separating them. The CDR3 here is CASSQDGPVFSYEQYF. CDR3 sequence (DNA): TGTGCCAGCAGCCAAGATGGGCCGGTCTTCTCCTACGAGCAGTACTTC.

This clone showed up just a few times. The rearrangement uses TRBV19 and TRBJ1-1; D is uncertain. The length of the CDR3 is 15 residues. Germline CDR1 LNHDA, CDR2 SQIVND (reference sequence). V dropped 2 bases and J dropped 2 bases, with 12 bases sitting between them. CDR3 in amino acids: CASSIPVFRNTEAFF. The DNA for the CDR3 is TGTGCCAGTAGTATACCCGTGTTCAGAAACACTGAAGCTTTCTTT. The full variable domain, in which reference TRBV19 and TRBJ1-1 provide the parts outside the CDR3, is DGGITQSPKYLFRKEGQNVTLSCEQNLNHDAMYWYRQDPGQGLRLIYYSQIVNDFQKGDIAEGYSVSREKKESFPLTVTSAQKNPTAFYLCASSIPVFRNTEAFFGQGTRLTVV.

The V gene is TRBV2, the J gene TRBJ2-1; 11 nucleotides line up with TRBD2. This CDR3 is built from 15 residues. The V segment lost 4 bases and the J segment 4 bases; nucleotides outside the gene matches: 3. The germline V gene encodes CDR1 SNHLY and CDR2 FYNNEI. The DNA of the CDR3 is TGTGCCAGCAGTGTACTAGCGGGAGTTTACAATGAGCAGTTCTTC. Encoded protein: CASSVLAGVYNEQFF.

This chain uses TRBV21-1 with TRBJ1-3; TRBD1, the table's D call, lacks a check against the DNA. TRBV21-1 is classified as a pseudogene. There are 19 residues in the CDR3. CDR3 coding DNA: TGTGCCAGCAGCGGGGTAAGGGTATCGACAGAGACCCCTGGAAACACCATATATTTT. This encodes CASSGVRVSTETPGNTIYF.

The chain has TRBV28 and TRBJ2-5, with unresolved D. The germline CDR1 and CDR2 sequences are MDHEN and SYDVKM. V was pared by 5 bases and J by 7 bases, with 8 bases between. CDR3 length: 11 amino acids. The CDR3 region is CASSQELTQYF. CDR3 DNA sequence: TGTGCCAGCAGTCAAGAGCTGACCCAGTACTTC.

This rearrangement joins TRBV5-1 to TRBJ1-2, with TRBD1 matching over 9 bases. Trimming cost V 0 bases and J 4 bases; bases outside gene matches: 10. The CDR3 runs to 17 residues. Germline values: CDR1 SGHRS, CDR2 YFSETQ. CDR3 protein: CASSLAGDREDIYGYTF. CDR3 bases: TGCGCCAGCAGCTTGGCCGGGGACAGGGAAGACATCTATGGCTACACCTTC.

This clone was counted a single time. This rearrangement joins TRBV5-4 to TRBJ2-5; 10 positions agree with TRBD1. Trimming at V came to 2 bases and at J to 1 base, leaving 2 bases not matched to a gene. Germline CDR1 SGHNT, CDR2 YYREEE (reference sequence). This CDR3 has 15 residues. The CDR3: CASSFRTGGQETQYF. The CDR3 bases are TGTGCCAGCAGCTTTCGGACAGGGGGCCAAGAGACCCAGTACTTC.

J is TRBJ1-1 and V is TRBV29-1; 7 bases agree with TRBD1. Germline CDR1 is SQVTM and CDR2 is ANQGSEA. The length of the CDR3 is 13 residues. The V and J ends lost 7 bases and 5 bases, in that order; junction bases with no gene match: 10. CDR3 residues: CSGTGTEETEAFF. CDR3 bases: TGCAGCGGCACCGGGACAGAGGAAACTGAAGCTTTCTTT.

A remark on this clone: This sample includes further DNA sequences coding for the same CDR3. V gene TRBV28 combines with J gene TRBJ1-5; possible D gene TRBD1, 5 bases. Germline values: CDR1 MDHEN, CDR2 SYDVKM. V lost 10 bases and J lost 0, with 16 bases in between. The CDR3 has 15 residues. The CDR3 DNA is TGTGCCACCAGGGCCTCGACAGATAGCAATCAGCCCCAGCATTTT. This translates into CATRASTDSNQPQHF.

The V and J genes are TRBV7-8 and TRBJ1-4; D perhaps matches TRBD1 (6 bases). Trimming stripped 5 bases from V and 8 bases from J, with 18 bases between. This CDR3 is 15 amino acids long. Per the germline V gene, CDR1 is SGHVS and CDR2 is FQNEAQ. CDR3 sequence: CASSPHRVFQEKLFF. CDR3 DNA: TGTGCCAGCAGCCCACACAGGGTTTTTCAAGAAAAACTGTTTTTT.